This T cell receptor beta chain is from a study of control samples from healthy donors and cancer patients. CDR3 length equals 13 residues. Deletions cut 7 bases from V and 4 bases from J, with 11 bases between. CDR1 and CDR2 from the germline V gene are PRHDT and FYEKMQ (reference sequence). Clones were sequenced by immunoSEQ multiplex PCR, and TCRdb holds only the in-frame ones, with some missing. The data contain 95,000 to 150,000 clones, 87% of them singletons. The sequenced sample was blood. The chain joins TRBV13 to TRBJ1-3, with D uncertain. The TCR sequence derives from a man aged 60 to 75 in good health. The CDR3 reads CASKPFGGNTIYF. Written as DNA, the CDR3 is TGTGCCAGCAAGCCTTTCGGAGGAAACACCATATATTTT.